The rows below give T cell receptor beta chains drawn from one sample of a study of blood T cells in healthy people across ages. TCRdb itself ran the 5' RACE reads through MiXCR, one entry per CDR3 protein. The table shows about 1.8 million distinct CDR3 sequences, with just under 50% occurring only once. The specimen sequenced was blood. Receptors originate from a woman between 35 and 50 years old in good health. CDR3s include the opening cysteine and the closing phenylalanine or tryptophan. Each record gives: clone size, V gene, D gene, J gene, CDR3 protein, CDR3 DNA. D genes are given only for firm matches. The size entry is marked missing in some rows and otherwise reads once, few, many or a size class.

many	TRBV4-1	.	TRBJ1-2	CASSQDWGTGRYGYTF	TGCGCCAGCAGCCAAGATTGGGGAACAGGCCGCTATGGCTACACCTTC
.	TRBV28	.	TRBJ2-7	CASSSPRSDEQYF	TGTGCCAGCAGTTCCCCCCGTTCGGACGAGCAGTACTTC
.	TRBV7-9	.	TRBJ1-2	CASSLAEGSYGYTF	TGTGCCAGCAGCTTAGCGGAGGGGTCCTATGGCTACACCTTC
.	TRBV28	TRBD1	TRBJ2-2	CASSLLTGEELFF	TGTGCCAGCAGTCTCCTGACAGGGGAGGAGCTGTTTTTT
.	TRBV6-2/TRBV6-3	.	TRBJ2-3	CASSYSAGEVIDTQYF	TGTGCCAGCAGTTACTCAGCCGGGGAGGTTATAGATACGCAGTATTTT
.	TRBV11-2	TRBD2	TRBJ2-1	CASSLPAVLAASYNEQFF	TGTGCCAGCAGCTTACCCGCCGTCCTAGCGGCTTCATACAATGAGCAGTTCTTC
.	TRBV27	.	TRBJ2-1	CASSRGRGVYNEQFF	TGTGCCAGCAGTCGTGGCAGGGGGGTCTACAATGAGCAGTTCTTC
once	TRBV19	.	TRBJ1-6	CASSIEGARNNSPLHF	TGTGCCAGTAGTATAGAGGGGGCTCGGAATAATTCACCCCTCCACTTT
.	TRBV7-8	.	TRBJ1-2	CASSPGSRGNEDTF	TGTGCCAGCAGCCCAGGTTCACGGGGAAATGAGGACACCTTC
few	TRBV12-3/TRBV12-4	.	TRBJ2-5	CASSGDQTQYF	TGTGCCAGCAGTGGGGACCAGACCCAGTACTTC
.	TRBV20-1	.	TRBJ2-5	CSARVWETQYF	TGCAGTGCTAGAGTGTGGGAGACCCAGTACTTC
few	TRBV24-1	.	TRBJ2-7	CATSGWTSPEQYF	TGTGCCACCAGTGGGTGGACATCGCCTGAGCAGTACTTC
.	TRBV4-3	TRBD2	TRBJ2-1	CASSQDGASGGVPPYNEQFF	TGCGCCAGCAGCCAAGATGGAGCTAGCGGGGGGGTGCCTCCCTACAATGAGCAGTTCTTC
few	TRBV10-3	.	TRBJ1-5	CAISEREGGNQPQHF	TGTGCCATCAGTGAAAGGGAGGGCGGCAATCAGCCCCAGCATTTT
few	TRBV4-3	.	TRBJ2-1	CASSQRRDEDNEQFF	TGCGCCAGCAGCCAACGGAGGGACGAGGACAATGAGCAGTTCTTC
.	TRBV27	.	TRBJ2-7	CASSGVAYEQYF	TGTGCCAGCAGCGGGGTAGCCTACGAGCAGTACTTC
.	TRBV24-1	.	TRBJ2-4	CATSDSQGKNIQYF	TGTGCCACCAGTGACTCACAGGGTAAAAACATTCAGTACTTC
few	TRBV2	.	TRBJ1-2	CASSAEPLNYGYTF	TGTGCCAGCAGCGCGGAACCATTAAACTATGGCTACACCTTC
.	TRBV20-1	TRBD2	TRBJ2-3	CSARRLAGESTDTQYF	TGCAGTGCTAGAAGGCTAGCGGGGGAAAGCACAGATACGCAGTATTTT
.	TRBV3-1	.	TRBJ2-3	CASSRRPASTDTQYF	TGTGCCAGCAGCCGCCGACCGGCCAGCACAGATACGCAGTATTTT
few	TRBV27	.	TRBJ1-2	CATRFGGNYGYTF	TGTGCCACACGATTCGGGGGGAACTATGGCTACACCTTC
.	TRBV4-1	TRBD2	TRBJ2-1	CASSPPAGDHYNEQFF	TGCGCCAGCAGCCCACCGGCGGGGGACCACTACAATGAGCAGTTCTTC
few	TRBV7-2	.	TRBJ2-7	CASHSGPYEQYF	TGTGCCAGTCATAGCGGACCCTACGAGCAGTACTTC
few	TRBV12-3/TRBV12-4	TRBD1	TRBJ2-3	CASNQRGHSRTDTQYF	TGTGCCAGCAACCAAAGGGGGCATTCGCGCACAGATACGCAGTATTTT
few	TRBV6-2/TRBV6-3	.	TRBJ1-2	CASRTSGESYGYTF	TGTGCCAGCAGGACCTCGGGGGAGAGCTATGGCTACACCTTC
.	TRBV29-1	TRBD1	TRBJ2-1	CSAEGSPVLGQGDYNEQFF	TGCAGCGCTGAAGGGTCTCCAGTTCTGGGACAGGGGGACTACAATGAGCAGTTCTTC
.	TRBV27	.	TRBJ2-3	CASSFQAHRATDTQYF	TGTGCCAGCAGTTTCCAAGCTCACAGAGCCACAGATACGCAGTATTTT
.	TRBV3-1	TRBD2	TRBJ2-5	CASSQGRGGDYNEQYF	TGTGCCAGCAGCCAAGGACGCGGGGGGGATTACAATGAGCAGTACTTC
.	TRBV29-1	.	TRBJ1-1	CSAVNMNTEAFF	TGCAGCGCCGTTAACATGAACACTGAAGCTTTCTTT
.	TRBV28	TRBD1	TRBJ2-7	CASSQTGSGYEQYF	TGTGCCAGCAGTCAGACAGGGTCGGGGTACGAGCAGTACTTC
.	TRBV4-3	.	TRBJ2-1	CASSQDQAIWNNEQFF	TGCGCCAGCAGCCAAGATCAGGCAATTTGGAACAATGAGCAGTTCTTC
few	TRBV7-2	TRBD2	TRBJ2-1	CASSSSRGVYNEQFF	TGTGCCAGCAGCTCCTCCCGGGGGGTCTACAATGAGCAGTTCTTC
.	TRBV6-2/TRBV6-3	TRBD2	TRBJ2-7	CASSLHQRGNDYEQYF	TGTGCCAGCAGTCTACACCAGCGGGGGAATGACTACGAGCAGTACTTC
.	TRBV4-2	.	TRBJ2-5	CASSQGWQGGETQYF	TGTGCCAGCAGCCAAGGGTGGCAGGGAGGAGAGACCCAGTACTTC
.	TRBV5-1	.	TRBJ2-7	CASSREDSYYNEQYF	TGCGCCAGCAGCCGCGAGGACAGCTACTACAATGAGCAGTACTTC
.	TRBV7-2	.	TRBJ2-5	CASSFDLGGGQETQYF	TGTGCCAGCAGCTTTGATCTGGGAGGGGGTCAAGAGACCCAGTACTTC
.	TRBV10-3	.	TRBJ2-7	CAISEWARRAGARSDNEQYF	TGTGCCATCAGTGAGTGGGCTAGGAGGGCGGGGGCCCGGTCCGACAATGAGCAGTACTTC
few	TRBV11-2	.	TRBJ2-3	CASSLLPGESTDTQYF	TGTGCCAGCAGCTTACTCCCGGGGGAGAGCACAGATACGCAGTATTTT
once	TRBV7-6	.	TRBJ2-5	CASSSDRKTQYF	TGTGCCAGCAGCTCGGACAGAAAGACCCAGTACTTC
.	TRBV29-1	.	TRBJ2-5	CSGGRGYGQYF	TGCAGCGGGGGCCGTGGTTACGGGCAGTACTTC
few	TRBV29-1	.	TRBJ2-1	CSVEDTGRRHEQFF	TGCAGCGTTGAAGATACAGGGAGGAGACATGAGCAGTTCTTC
.	TRBV29-1	TRBD1	TRBJ2-1	CNVVFRGTGLSEQFF	TGCAACGTTGTGTTTAGGGGGACAGGGTTGAGTGAGCAGTTCTTC
few	TRBV28	.	TRBJ2-7	CASSSPTPSYEQYF	TGTGCCAGCAGTTCTCCGACGCCCTCCTACGAGCAGTACTTC
.	TRBV2	.	TRBJ2-3	CASSLQGGRDTQYF	TGTGCCAGCAGTCTTCAGGGGGGACGGGATACGCAGTATTTT
once	TRBV24-1	TRBD1	TRBJ2-3	CATSDFKAGGSFLDTQYF	TGTGCCACCAGTGATTTTAAGGCAGGGGGTTCCTTTCTTGATACGCAGTATTTT
once	TRBV6-5	TRBD1	TRBJ1-4	CASSYSGQGARVGLFF	TGTGCCAGCAGTTACTCGGGACAGGGGGCGCGGGTTGGGCTGTTTTTT
few	TRBV6-5	.	TRBJ2-3	CASRRRLQGYLTDTQYF	TGTGCCAGCAGGCGCCGCCTGCAGGGATACCTCACAGATACGCAGTATTTT
few	TRBV7-2	TRBD2	TRBJ2-5	CASSLVTSARTRTQYF	TGTGCCAGCAGCTTAGTAACTAGCGCCCGGACGAGGACCCAGTACTTC
few	TRBV6-5	.	TRBJ1-4	CASQSVVGEKLFF	TGTGCCAGCCAGTCGGTCGTCGGGGAAAAACTGTTTTTT
.	TRBV29-1	.	TRBJ2-1	CSVERDHNEQFF	TGCAGCGTTGAGAGGGACCACAATGAGCAGTTCTTC
many	TRBV12-3/TRBV12-4	.	TRBJ1-2	CASSPWGGYTF	TGTGCCAGCAGTCCCTGGGGGGGCTACACCTTC
.	TRBV15	TRBD1	TRBJ1-6	CATSGPDRGDPNSPLHF	TGTGCCACCAGCGGGCCAGACAGGGGGGACCCTAATTCACCCCTCCACTTT
.	TRBV28	TRBD1	TRBJ1-5	CASRSDRVGNQPQHF	TGTGCCAGCAGATCTGACAGGGTTGGCAATCAGCCCCAGCATTTT
.	TRBV7-2	TRBD2	TRBJ2-7	CASSVLAGGYNEQYF	TGTGCCAGCAGCGTTTTAGCGGGGGGGTACAATGAGCAGTACTTC
few	TRBV29-1	.	TRBJ2-4	CSVELAKNIQYF	TGCAGCGTTGAGCTAGCCAAAAACATTCAGTACTTC